A single sample is the source of the 17 T cell receptor beta chains below, sequenced in a study of response to subunit inactivated influenza vaccine. One entry per CDR3 protein, called by TCRdb with MiXCR from the RT-PCR reads. The table records about 780,000 distinct CDR3 sequences, about 18% of them present only once. The source was PBMCs from blood, collected 5 days after vaccination. The receptors derive from a man in his fifties who received an inactivated influenza vaccine.

In this sample, this clonotype turned up a few times. This chain joins TRBV7-2 and TRBJ2-3; D perhaps matches TRBD2 (5 bases). This CDR3 is built from 13 residues. The germline CDR1 and CDR2 sequences are SGHTA and FQGNSA. The ends were cut back, 2 bases at V and 6 bases at J, with 9 bases in the middle. The CDR3 loop reads CASSLLARDTQYF. In DNA, the CDR3 is TGTGCCAGCAGCTTACTAGCAAGGGATACGCAGTATTTT.

Notes on this clonotype: Sequence at one end of the junction differs from germline and may be a read error. The rearrangement uses TRBV24-1 and TRBJ2-1; 8 bases fit TRBD2. The CDR3 spans 14 residues. Germline assignment: CDR1 KGHDR and CDR2 SFDVKD. The CDR3 sequence: CATSDGGTSYEEFF. The CDR3 DNA follows: TGTGCCACCAGTGATGGGGGGACTAGTTATGAGGAGTTCTTC.

With regard to this clonotype: A much larger clone differs by one base, so this may be a read error. The rearrangement uses TRBV6-2 or TRBV6-3 and TRBJ1-5, with TRBD1 identical over 9 bases. Looked up from germline, CDR1 is MNHEY and CDR2 is SVGEGT. V gave up 7 bases and J gave up 4 bases; unmatched junction bases: 2. This CDR3 is built from 13 residues. The CDR3 DNA is TGTGCCAGCAAAGGGACAGGGAATCAGCCCCAGCATTTT. Encoded protein: CASKGTGNQPQHF.

Regarding this clonotype: Since a much larger clone is just one base distant, this may be a read error. The V and J genes are TRBV2 and TRBJ2-7; D gene ambiguous. CDR1 is SNHLY and CDR2 is FYNNEI in the germline V gene. The germline V and J ends were trimmed by 6 bases and 3 bases, with 3 bases remaining between them. The CDR3 is made up of 10 amino acids. The CDR3, as DNA: TGTGCCAGCAGGGTCTACGAGCAGTACTTC. Encoded protein: CASRVYEQYF.

The J gene is TRBJ2-2, the V gene TRBV20-1; maybe TRBD1 (6 bases). The CDR3 contains 16 residues. Germline V gives CDR1 DFQATT, CDR2 SNEGSKA (reference sequence). Trimming left V 2 bases short and J 2 bases short, with 15 bases between. CDR3 DNA sequence: TGCAGTGCTAGATGGGGGCAGGCGTCAAACACCGGGGAGCTGTTTTTT. As protein: CSARWGQASNTGELFF.

This clonotype was counted a few times. This chain connects TRBV7-8 to TRBJ1-5; D is undetermined. V was pared by 4 bases and J by 3 bases, with 7 bases between. Germline V gene data show CDR1 as SGHVS and CDR2 as FQNEAQ. The CDR3 loop spans 13 amino acids. CDR3 sequence (DNA): TGTGCCAGCAGCTCCCGGGACAATCAGCCCCAGCATTTT. Amino acid sequence: CASSSRDNQPQHF.

This chain joins TRBV4-1 and TRBJ1-5; D is unresolved. The germline V and J ends were trimmed by 2 bases and 6 bases, with 8 bases remaining between them. The V gene's germline CDR1 is MGHRA and CDR2 YSYEKL. This CDR3 has 13 amino acids. CDR3 bases: TGCGCCAGCAGCCAAAATTTTGCTCAGCCCCAGCATTTT. Translated, it gives CASSQNFAQPQHF.

V is TRBV7-6 and J is TRBJ1-1; D not resolved. The germline V gene has CDR1 SGHVS and CDR2 FNYEAQ. Trimming stripped 2 bases from V and 3 bases from J, with 10 bases between. The CDR3 runs to 14 residues. In DNA, the CDR3 is TGTGCCAGCAGCTTACCTCAGGCCTACACTGAAGCTTTCTTT. Protein sequence: CASSLPQAYTEAFF.

This clonotype showed up just once. The chain uses TRBV7-3 and TRBJ2-1, with D perhaps TRBD1 or TRBD2 (5 bases each). Germline V CDR1 and CDR2: SGHTA, FQGTGA. Trimming removed 8 bases at V and 8 bases at J, with 19 bases between. The CDR3 covers 14 residues. Written as DNA, the CDR3 is TGTGCCAGCTCCCGGACGAATTTGGGACATGAGCAGTTCTTC. Its translation is CASSRTNLGHEQFF.

V gene TRBV20-1 combines with J gene TRBJ2-3; D uncertain. In germline, CDR1 is DFQATT, CDR2 SNEGSKA (reference sequence). The CDR3 extends over 15 amino acids. Trimming stripped 3 bases from V and 0 bases from J, with 13 bases between. The CDR3 DNA follows: TGCAGTGCTAGCTTTATGCATCTTAGCACAGATACGCAGTATTTT. Protein sequence: CSASFMHLSTDTQYF.

This clonotype was seen a handful of times. No DNA is shown, since the ends of the CDR3 on it are uncertain; the CDR3 is the one TCRdb lists. The chain carries TRBV7-5 and TRBJ1-6. TRBV7-5 has pseudogene status. The CDR3 contains 16 residues when both ends are counted. The CDR3 loop reads CISVSEEVSYNSPLHF.

This sequence joins TRBV6-2 or TRBV6-3 and TRBJ1-6; D may be TRBD1 (5 bases). Trimming cost V 6 bases and J 3 bases, with 12 bases left between them. Germline V gene sequence: CDR1 MNHEY, CDR2 SVGEGT. The CDR3 is 15 amino acids. Here the CDR3 reads CASRFYDSYNSPLHF. For the CDR3, the DNA is TGTGCCAGCAGGTTTTATGACAGCTATAATTCACCCCTCCACTTT.

This chain joins TRBV28 and TRBJ2-3; 7 positions match TRBD2. The trim removed 5 bases at V and 7 bases at J, leaving 12 bases unmatched. This CDR3 spans 15 amino acids. Germline CDR1 MDHEN, CDR2 SYDVKM. The DNA of the CDR3 is TGTGCCAGCAGTGGCTATTGGGGGGGGTTGAATACGCAGTATTTT. Protein: CASSGYWGGLNTQYF.

This clonotype was seen a handful of times. The genes are TRBV27 and TRBJ2-3, with 8 nucleotides matching TRBD1. This CDR3 spans 16 amino acids. Germline values: CDR1 MNHEY, CDR2 SMNVEV (reference sequence). J gave up 2 bases and V 5 bases, and 9 bases lay outside the gene matches. The CDR3 coding sequence is TGTGCCAGCAGTCCCGGGACAGGCGTGAACACAGATACGCAGTATTTT. It codes for CASSPGTGVNTDTQYF.

This clonotype has just a few counts. This CDR3 reads CASGGGRIAKNIQYF. The CDR3 DNA follows: TGTGCCAGCGGGGGCGGGAGAATAGCCAAAAACATTCAGTACTTC. The chain uses TRBV6-2 or TRBV6-3 and TRBJ2-4, with a tentative D call TRBD2 (7 bases). The CDR3 is made up of 15 amino acids. Trimming removed 8 bases at V and 0 bases at J, with 14 bases between. Germline CDR1 MNHEY, CDR2 SVGEGT.

The chain is built from TRBV28 and TRBJ2-2; D is unclear. Trimming cost V 7 bases and J 2 bases, with 5 bases left between them. Germline assignment: CDR1 MDHEN and CDR2 SYDVKM. The CDR3 has 12 residues. The CDR3: CASTINTGELFF. As DNA, the CDR3 is TGTGCCAGCACTATAAACACCGGGGAGCTGTTTTTT.

This chain joins TRBV9 and TRBJ2-3; D unresolved. The V gene's germline CDR1 is SGDLS and CDR2 YYNGEE. CDR3 length: 18 residues. Trimming pared 0 bases from V and 0 bases from J, leaving 17 bases between. The CDR3 bases are TGTGCCAGCAGCGTAGGTCCAGGCGCGGCCGTCAGCACAGATACGCAGTATTTT. Translating it yields CASSVGPGAAVSTDTQYF.